The rows below give T cell receptor beta chains drawn from one sample of a study of blood T cell repertoires in COVID-19. Some clones are missing from TCRdb's copy, which holds only in-frame ones; the method was immunoSEQ multiplex PCR. The sample holds under 150,000 clones, 77% seen once. Sequenced sample: peripheral blood. Every receptor here comes from a man older than 75 with acute or convalescent COVID-19. Each CDR3 is given with its conserved first and last residue. The D gene is left open where the match is weak. Clone size is shown for a subset of rows, as once, few, many or a class of expanded clone.

V gene: TRBV11-3; J gene: TRBJ2-2; D gene: -; clone size: -; CDR3 DNA: TGTGCCAGCAGCTTAGCAACCGGGGAGCTGTTTTTT; CDR3 protein: CASSLATGELFF
V gene: TRBV3-1/TRBV3-2; J gene: TRBJ2-2; D gene: -; clone size: -; CDR3 DNA: TGTGCCAGCAGCCGCACCCCCTCAGGGGCCTCCTTCACCGGGGAGCTGTTTTTT; CDR3 protein: CASSRTPSGASFTGELFF
V gene: TRBV2; J gene: TRBJ2-3; D gene: -; clone size: -; CDR3 DNA: TGTGCCAGCAGTGAATTAACAGTCACAGATACGCAGTATTTT; CDR3 protein: CASSELTVTDTQYF
V gene: TRBV27; J gene: TRBJ1-5; D gene: -; clone size: once; CDR3 DNA: TGTGCCAGCAGTCCCGAAGGAACAGGGAGATGGCAGCCCCAGCATTTT; CDR3 protein: CASSPEGTGRWQPQHF
V gene: TRBV6-5; J gene: TRBJ1-2; D gene: -; clone size: -; CDR3 DNA: TGTGCCAGCCGGCGCCCGGCGGGCAGTAACTATGGCTACACCTTC; CDR3 protein: CASRRPAGSNYGYTF
V gene: TRBV12-5; J gene: TRBJ2-7; D gene: TRBD1; clone size: -; CDR3 DNA: TGTGCTAGTGGTGAATACCCCAGGGGGTACGAGCAGTACTTC; CDR3 protein: CASGEYPRGYEQYF
V gene: TRBV7-2; J gene: TRBJ2-7; D gene: TRBD2; clone size: -; CDR3 DNA: TGTGCCAGCAGCCCGGCGGGGGGGCTCTACGAGCAGTACTTC; CDR3 protein: CASSPAGGLYEQYF
V gene: TRBV6-1; J gene: TRBJ2-5; D gene: -; clone size: -; CDR3 DNA: TGTGCCAGCAGTGAGAGGATTAGCCCGGCGACCCAGTACTTC; CDR3 protein: CASSERISPATQYF
V gene: TRBV28; J gene: TRBJ1-2; D gene: -; clone size: -; CDR3 DNA: TGTGCCGTCCCGGGGGAGGGGCAAGGGCATGGCTACACCTTC; CDR3 protein: CAVPGEGQGHGYTF
V gene: TRBV13; J gene: TRBJ1-3; D gene: TRBD1; clone size: -; CDR3 DNA: TGTGCCAGCAGCTCTTACAGGGGCTCTGGAAACACCATATATTTT; CDR3 protein: CASSSYRGSGNTIYF
V gene: TRBV6-1; J gene: TRBJ1-5; D gene: -; clone size: -; CDR3 DNA: TGTGCCAGCAGTGAAGCGCGGCGGCAGCCCCAGCATTTT; CDR3 protein: CASSEARRQPQHF
V gene: TRBV13; J gene: TRBJ2-1; D gene: -; clone size: -; CDR3 DNA: TGTGCCAGCAGCTCCGCAGGCCTACTTGAGCAGTTCTTC; CDR3 protein: CASSSAGLLEQFF
V gene: TRBV28; J gene: TRBJ1-2; D gene: -; clone size: once; CDR3 DNA: TGTGCCAGCAGTCTCGGGACACCCTATGGCTACACCTTC; CDR3 protein: CASSLGTPYGYTF
V gene: TRBV7-9; J gene: TRBJ1-6; D gene: -; clone size: -; CDR3 DNA: TGTGCCATCTCGACAGAAGGGAATTCACCCCTCCACTTT; CDR3 protein: CAISTEGNSPLHF
V gene: TRBV27; J gene: TRBJ1-5; D gene: -; clone size: -; CDR3 DNA: TGTGCCAGCAGTAGGGAGGCTTGGATGCCCCAGCATTTT; CDR3 protein: CASSREAWMPQHF
V gene: TRBV15; J gene: TRBJ1-1; D gene: -; clone size: -; CDR3 DNA: TGTGCCACCAGCAGAGGGGGGCCTGTTGACACTGAAGCTTTCTTT; CDR3 protein: CATSRGGPVDTEAFF
V gene: TRBV6-2/TRBV6-3; J gene: TRBJ2-2; D gene: TRBD1; clone size: -; CDR3 DNA: TGTGCCAGCAGTTACCGGGACAGGGGGCTCAGCGGGGAGCTGTTTTTT; CDR3 protein: CASSYRDRGLSGELFF
V gene: TRBV27; J gene: TRBJ1-6; D gene: TRBD1; clone size: few; CDR3 DNA: TGTGCCAGCAGCCCCTGGGCCTCCGGGACAGGGATCTCACCCCTCCACTTT; CDR3 protein: CASSPWASGTGISPLHF
V gene: TRBV5-5; J gene: TRBJ2-1; D gene: -; clone size: -; CDR3 DNA: TGTGCCAGCAGCTACCTGACCGGGACTTACAATGAGCAGTTCTTC; CDR3 protein: CASSYLTGTYNEQFF
V gene: TRBV10-3; J gene: TRBJ2-7; D gene: -; clone size: few; CDR3 DNA: TGTGCCATCAGTGACCTCGCCGGGGTATCCTACGAGCAGTACTTC; CDR3 protein: CAISDLAGVSYEQYF
V gene: TRBV12-3/TRBV12-4; J gene: TRBJ2-2; D gene: -; clone size: -; CDR3 DNA: TGTGCCAGCAGGGGTTGGGGGGATGGGGAGCTGTTTTTT; CDR3 protein: CASRGWGDGELFF
V gene: TRBV15; J gene: TRBJ1-5; D gene: -; clone size: -; CDR3 DNA: TGTGCCACCGGCCAGTATAGCAATCAGCCCCAGCATTTT; CDR3 protein: CATGQYSNQPQHF
V gene: TRBV11-2; J gene: TRBJ2-7; D gene: -; clone size: -; CDR3 DNA: TGTGCCAGCAGCGCCCCGGGGGGCCTGGTGGCCTACGAGCAGTACTTC; CDR3 protein: CASSAPGGLVAYEQYF
V gene: TRBV18; J gene: TRBJ1-2; D gene: -; clone size: once; CDR3 DNA: TGTGCCAGCACAGACACACAGGGTAGTAATCGCTACACCTTC; CDR3 protein: CASTDTQGSNRYTF
V gene: TRBV5-4; J gene: TRBJ2-5; D gene: TRBD2; clone size: -; CDR3 DNA: TGTGCCAGCAGCTGGGCGGGGGGGGGCGAGACCCAGTACTTC; CDR3 protein: CASSWAGGGETQYF
V gene: TRBV15; J gene: TRBJ2-6; D gene: TRBD1; clone size: -; CDR3 DNA: TGTGCCACCAGCAGAGATCGGCAAATCGGGGACAGGGGGCTCGTCCTGACTTTC; CDR3 protein: CATSRDRQIGDRGLVLTF
V gene: TRBV20-1; J gene: TRBJ2-5; D gene: TRBD1; clone size: -; CDR3 DNA: TGCAGTGCTCCCAGGGGGTATCAGTACTTC; CDR3 protein: CSAPRGYQYF
V gene: TRBV5-5; J gene: TRBJ2-3; D gene: -; clone size: -; CDR3 DNA: TGTGCCAGCAGCTTCGTAGCTGTTGATACGCAGTATTTT; CDR3 protein: CASSFVAVDTQYF
V gene: TRBV9; J gene: TRBJ1-2; D gene: -; clone size: -; CDR3 DNA: TGTGCCAGCAGCGTTAGGGACTACTATGGCTACACCTTC; CDR3 protein: CASSVRDYYGYTF
V gene: TRBV10-3; J gene: TRBJ2-7; D gene: -; clone size: few; CDR3 DNA: TGTGCCATCAGTGACAGATCCTACGAGCAGTACTTC; CDR3 protein: CAISDRSYEQYF
V gene: TRBV5-3; J gene: TRBJ2-3; D gene: -; clone size: -; CDR3 DNA: TGTGCCAGAAGCCGGGTCTGCATCCTTGTGCGAGCGGGCTTCACAGATACGCAGTATTTT; CDR3 protein: CARSRVCILVRAGFTDTQYF
V gene: TRBV5-1; J gene: TRBJ1-1; D gene: -; clone size: -; CDR3 DNA: TGCGCCAGCAGCCCTCTACGGGCTCTTACAGGGAGCACTGAAGCTTTCTTT; CDR3 protein: CASSPLRALTGSTEAFF
V gene: TRBV5-4; J gene: TRBJ2-3; D gene: -; clone size: -; CDR3 DNA: TGTGCCAGCAGCTTAGAGACAAATACGCAGTATTTT; CDR3 protein: CASSLETNTQYF
V gene: TRBV20-1; J gene: TRBJ2-5; D gene: -; clone size: -; CDR3 DNA: TGCAGTGCTAGTGGTGAGCGGACGACCCAAGAGACCCAGTACTTC; CDR3 protein: CSASGERTTQETQYF
V gene: TRBV10-2; J gene: TRBJ2-3; D gene: TRBD2; clone size: -; CDR3 DNA: TGCGCCAGCAGTGCTAGGACTAGCGGGGGGGCAGATACGCAGTATTTT; CDR3 protein: CASSARTSGGADTQYF
V gene: TRBV19; J gene: TRBJ2-7; D gene: TRBD2; clone size: few; CDR3 DNA: TGTGCCAGTAGTATCGTAGGACTAGCGGGCCACGAGCAGTACTTC; CDR3 protein: CASSIVGLAGHEQYF
V gene: TRBV9; J gene: TRBJ2-3; D gene: TRBD1; clone size: -; CDR3 DNA: TGTGCCAGCAATTCACAGGGGATCGCAGATACGCAGTATTTT; CDR3 protein: CASNSQGIADTQYF
V gene: TRBV11-2; J gene: TRBJ1-5; D gene: -; clone size: -; CDR3 DNA: TGTGCCAGCAGCTTAGGAGGTAACGGAAAGCCCCAGCATTTT; CDR3 protein: CASSLGGNGKPQHF
V gene: TRBV5-1; J gene: TRBJ2-7; D gene: TRBD2; clone size: -; CDR3 DNA: TGCGCCAGCAGCTTACAGACTAGCGGGGCACGCGAGCAGTACTTC; CDR3 protein: CASSLQTSGAREQYF
V gene: TRBV21-1; J gene: TRBJ2-2; D gene: -; clone size: -; CDR3 DNA: TGTGCCAGCAGCAAAATTTGCGGGGGGGCCTGGTTGAACACCGGGGAGCTGTTTTTT; CDR3 protein: CASSKICGGAWLNTGELFF
V gene: TRBV27; J gene: TRBJ2-3; D gene: -; clone size: -; CDR3 DNA: TGTGCCAGCAGTTCCGACAGTAGCACAGATACGCAGTATTTT; CDR3 protein: CASSSDSSTDTQYF
V gene: TRBV9; J gene: TRBJ1-3; D gene: -; clone size: -; CDR3 DNA: TGTGCCAGCAGCCCCCTACGTTCCTCTGGAAACACCATATATTTT; CDR3 protein: CASSPLRSSGNTIYF
V gene: TRBV5-6; J gene: TRBJ1-4; D gene: TRBD1; clone size: -; CDR3 DNA: TGTGCCAGCAGCTCACAGGGGAAGTGGGAAAAACTGTTTTTT; CDR3 protein: CASSSQGKWEKLFF
V gene: TRBV7-2; J gene: TRBJ2-5; D gene: -; clone size: -; CDR3 DNA: TGTGCCAGCAGCTTAAGTTCAGGGGTGGAGACCCAGTACTTC; CDR3 protein: CASSLSSGVETQYF
V gene: TRBV18; J gene: TRBJ2-5; D gene: TRBD1; clone size: few; CDR3 DNA: TGTGCCAGCTCACCAGGGACAGGGGGAGAGACCCAGTACTTC; CDR3 protein: CASSPGTGGETQYF
V gene: TRBV5-1; J gene: TRBJ2-3; D gene: TRBD2; clone size: few; CDR3 DNA: TGCGCCAGCAGCTTGGAAGCGGGGGGATCCACAGATACGCAGTATTTT; CDR3 protein: CASSLEAGGSTDTQYF
V gene: TRBV28; J gene: TRBJ2-7; D gene: -; clone size: -; CDR3 DNA: TGTGCCAGCAGGGCGGAGGCCTACGAGCAGTACTTC; CDR3 protein: CASRAEAYEQYF
V gene: TRBV6-5; J gene: TRBJ2-2; D gene: -; clone size: -; CDR3 DNA: TGTGCCAGCAGTTATGGGGCCCCCGGGGAGCTGTTTTTT; CDR3 protein: CASSYGAPGELFF
V gene: TRBV3-1/TRBV3-2; J gene: TRBJ2-7; D gene: TRBD2; clone size: -; CDR3 DNA: TGTGCCAGCAGCCCACTAGCGTGGAGCTCCTACGAGCAGTACTTC; CDR3 protein: CASSPLAWSSYEQYF
V gene: TRBV2; J gene: TRBJ1-4; D gene: TRBD1; clone size: -; CDR3 DNA: TGTGCCAGCAGTAACCGGGACAGGTCTGAAAAACTGTTTTTT; CDR3 protein: CASSNRDRSEKLFF
V gene: TRBV13; J gene: TRBJ2-4; D gene: TRBD2; clone size: few; CDR3 DNA: TGTGCCAGCACCCAAGGCGGGGGGGCCAAAAACATTCAGTACTTC; CDR3 protein: CASTQGGGAKNIQYF
V gene: TRBV2; J gene: TRBJ1-6; D gene: TRBD1; clone size: once; CDR3 DNA: TGTGCCAGCAGTGAGGGACAGTTTAATTCACCCCTCCACTTT; CDR3 protein: CASSEGQFNSPLHF
V gene: TRBV28; J gene: TRBJ1-5; D gene: -; clone size: -; CDR3 DNA: TGTGCCAGCAGGAGTTATAGCAATCAGCCCCAGCATTTT; CDR3 protein: CASRSYSNQPQHF
V gene: TRBV6-5; J gene: TRBJ2-1; D gene: TRBD1; clone size: few; CDR3 DNA: TGTGCCAGCAGTTACGGGGGGACAGGGGGCAATGAGCAGTTCTTC; CDR3 protein: CASSYGGTGGNEQFF
V gene: TRBV5-1; J gene: TRBJ2-2; D gene: TRBD1; clone size: few; CDR3 DNA: TGCGCCAGCAGCGAGGGGACAGCTAACACCGGGGAGCTGTTTTTT; CDR3 protein: CASSEGTANTGELFF